This T cell receptor (beta chain) was obtained from a study of T-cell reconstitution after alpha-beta-depleted transplantation in children. The CDR3 has 15 amino acids. Germline V gene sequence: CDR1 LNHNV, CDR2 YYDKDF (reference sequence). Trimming took 1 base from V and 0 from J, leaving 7 bases between them. Using unique molecular identifiers, the investigators prepared the TCRbeta library. TCRdb called the PCR reads again in MiXCR, with one record for every CDR3 protein. The sample comprises some 120,000 distinct CDR3 sequences, 10% of which are singletons, and 30% to 35% rests with the top ten. On this clonotype itself: Its antigen is undetermined.

Study-wide findings and caveats: Among T cells one year after transplant, newly produced cells accounted for most counts and diversity.

This rearrangement joins TRBV15 to TRBJ2-4; D uncertain. This clonotype was sampled from a boy aged 2-15 years with acute lymphoblastic leukemia, due to receive a stem cell transplant. This specimen was PBMCs, taken before TCRalphabeta/CD19-depleted stem cell transplant. This CDR3 reads CATSRAGSAKNIQYF. CDR3 sequence (DNA): TGTGCCACCAGCAGAGCTGGGTCAGCCAAAAACATTCAGTACTTC. Combining the CDR3 with reference TRBV15 and TRBJ2-4 gives the whole variable domain DAMVIQNPRYQVTQFGKPVTLSCSQTLNHNVMYWYQQKSSQAPKLLFHYYDKDFNNEADTPDNFQSRRPNTSFCFLDIRSPGLGDTAMYLCATSRAGSAKNIQYFGAGTRLSVL.